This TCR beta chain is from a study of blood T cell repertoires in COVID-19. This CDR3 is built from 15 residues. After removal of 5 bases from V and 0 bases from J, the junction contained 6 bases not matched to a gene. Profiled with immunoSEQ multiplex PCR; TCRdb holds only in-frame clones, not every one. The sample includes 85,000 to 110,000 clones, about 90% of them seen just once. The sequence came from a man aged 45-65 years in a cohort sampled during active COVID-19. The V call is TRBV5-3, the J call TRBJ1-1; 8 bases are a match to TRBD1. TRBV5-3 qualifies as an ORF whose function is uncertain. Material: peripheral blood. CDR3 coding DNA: TGTGCCAGAAGTCAGACAGGGGTCATGAACACTGAAGCTTTCTTT. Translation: CARSQTGVMNTEAFF.